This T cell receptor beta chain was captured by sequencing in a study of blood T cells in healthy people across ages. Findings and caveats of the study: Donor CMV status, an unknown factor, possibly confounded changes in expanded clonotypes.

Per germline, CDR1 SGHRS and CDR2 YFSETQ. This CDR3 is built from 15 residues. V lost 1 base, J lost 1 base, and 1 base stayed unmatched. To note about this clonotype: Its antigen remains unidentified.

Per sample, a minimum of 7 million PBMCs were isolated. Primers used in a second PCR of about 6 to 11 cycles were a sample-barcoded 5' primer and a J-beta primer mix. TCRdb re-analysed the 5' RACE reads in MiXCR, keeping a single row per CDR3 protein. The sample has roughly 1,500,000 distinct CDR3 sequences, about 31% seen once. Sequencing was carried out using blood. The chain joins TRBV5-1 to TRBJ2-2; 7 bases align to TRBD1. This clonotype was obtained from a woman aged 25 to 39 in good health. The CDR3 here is CASSLTGVNTGELFF. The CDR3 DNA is TGCGCCAGCAGCTTGACAGGGGTGAACACCGGGGAGCTGTTTTTT.